One sample yielded the 11 T cell receptor beta chains listed below, sequenced in a study of blood T cell repertoires in COVID-19. Generated by immunoSEQ multiplex PCR, the TCRdb table keeps only in-frame clones and is missing some. The table includes around 57,000 clones, more than 90% detected once. Source material: peripheral blood. The receptors stem from a middle-aged man with acute or convalescent COVID-19.

The chain joins TRBV6-5 to TRBJ2-7, with TRBD1 as a possible D gene (6 bases). The V end lost 2 bases, the J end lost 2 bases, and 10 bases lay between the germline ends. In germline, CDR1 is MNHEY, CDR2 SVGAGI. The CDR3 is 14 amino acids. In DNA form, the CDR3 reads TGTGCCAGCAGTTACCAGGGGCCAACCTACGAGCAGTACTTC. It yields the protein CASSYQGPTYEQYF.

This clone was picked up a small number of times. V gene TRBV27 combines with J gene TRBJ2-7; the match to TRBD2 covers 9 bases. The CDR3 has 12 residues. Germline V gene sequence: CDR1 MNHEY, CDR2 SMNVEV (reference sequence). The J segment lost 8 bases and the V segment lost 6 bases, leaving 5 bases of the junction unmatched. CDR3 DNA: TGTGCCAGCAGGGGACTAGCTAGTAAGCAGTACTTC. It yields the protein CASRGLASKQYF.

This chain connects TRBV7-2 to TRBJ2-1; perhaps TRBD2 as D (5 bases). The CDR3 extends over 14 amino acids. CDR1 and CDR2 from the germline V gene are SGHTA and FQGNSA. V lost 4 bases to trimming and J lost 10 bases, with 17 bases between them. The CDR3 here is CASSSRTPRGEQFF. The DNA of the CDR3 is TGTGCCAGCAGCTCCCGGACCCCGCGAGGGGAGCAGTTCTTC.

The rearrangement uses TRBV24-1 and TRBJ1-2; D gene ambiguous. Trimming took off 2 bases at V and 6 bases at J, with 3 bases between the two ends. The CDR3 sequence is 11 residues long. Germline V CDR1 and CDR2: KGHDR, SFDVKD. CDR3 in DNA: TGTGCCACCAGTGATTACAATGGCTACACCTTC. It encodes CATSDYNGYTF.

V is TRBV6-5 and J is TRBJ1-5; D might be TRBD1 (5 bases). Germline V gene data show CDR1 as MNHEY and CDR2 as SVGAGI. V lost 6 bases, J lost 7 bases, and 13 bases lay in between. CDR3 length equals 13 residues. CDR3 sequence: CASRSGTWQPQHF. The CDR3 DNA is TGTGCCAGCAGATCCGGGACTTGGCAGCCCCAGCATTTT.

The CDR3 DNA reads TGTGCCAGCAGCCATACTAGCGGGAGCTACGAGCAGTACTTC. Translation: CASSHTSGSYEQYF. The V call is TRBV3-1 (or the pseudogene TRBV3-2), the J call TRBJ2-7, with 11 nucleotides matching TRBD2. The germline gives CDR1 LGHDT, CDR2 YNNKEL (reference sequence). The V and J ends lost 3 bases and 3 bases, in that order; junction bases with no gene match: 1. The CDR3 length is 14 residues.

This clone appeared once. V and J are TRBV6-6 and TRBJ1-2, with 7 bases identical to TRBD1. Germline CDR1 reads MNHNY; CDR2 reads SVGAGI (reference sequence). The V gene end was trimmed by 0 bases and the J gene end by 2 bases; junction bases not matched to a gene: 3. The CDR3 covers 15 residues. The DNA for the CDR3 is TGTGCCAGCAGTTACTCGACGACAGGGAACTATGGCTACACCTTC. It codes for CASSYSTTGNYGYTF.

The chain employs TRBV4-1 and TRBJ2-7, with D perhaps matching TRBD1 (5 bases). Germline V CDR1 and CDR2: MGHRA, YSYEKL. There are 14 residues in the CDR3. V lost 3 bases to trimming and J lost 2 bases, with 11 bases between them. The CDR3 DNA reads as TGCGCCAGCAGCCAGCGGCAGGGTCCCTACGAGCAGTACTTC. Protein: CASSQRQGPYEQYF.

CDR3 sequence (DNA): TGTGCCAGCAGTGAGGGTAATGTCAACTATGGCTACACCTTC. Translated: CASSEGNVNYGYTF. The rearrangement joins TRBV11-3 to TRBJ1-2; D is unresolved. Per the germline V gene, CDR1 is SGHNT and CDR2 is YENEEA. The CDR3 loop spans 14 amino acids. V lost 6 bases, J lost 2 bases, and 13 bases lay in between. The whole variable domain, filled in from reference TRBV11-3 and TRBJ1-2, reads EAGVVQSPRYKIIEKKQPVAFWCNPISGHNTLYWYLQNLGQGPELLIRYENEEAVDDSQLPKDRFSAERLKGVDSTLKIQPAELGDSAVYLCASSEGNVNYGYTFGSGTRLTVV.

The J gene is TRBJ1-1, the V gene TRBV12-3 or TRBV12-4; D call uncertain. The CDR3 spans 13 residues. Trimming took off 5 bases at V and 4 bases at J, with 11 bases between the two ends. DNA of the CDR3: TGTGCCAGCAGTGCGAGGGTGTTCACTGAAGCTTTCTTT. This codes for CASSARVFTEAFF.

This rearrangement joins TRBV10-3 to TRBJ2-1; 9 bases line up with TRBD1. CDR1 and CDR2 from the germline V gene are ENHRY and SYGVKD. CDR3 size: 16 residues. V was pared by 2 bases and J by 4 bases, with 6 bases of the junction left unmatched. CDR3 sequence (DNA): TGTGCCATCAGTGAGCCTGGGACAGGGAAGTACAATGAGCAGTTCTTC. Translation gives CAISEPGTGKYNEQFF.